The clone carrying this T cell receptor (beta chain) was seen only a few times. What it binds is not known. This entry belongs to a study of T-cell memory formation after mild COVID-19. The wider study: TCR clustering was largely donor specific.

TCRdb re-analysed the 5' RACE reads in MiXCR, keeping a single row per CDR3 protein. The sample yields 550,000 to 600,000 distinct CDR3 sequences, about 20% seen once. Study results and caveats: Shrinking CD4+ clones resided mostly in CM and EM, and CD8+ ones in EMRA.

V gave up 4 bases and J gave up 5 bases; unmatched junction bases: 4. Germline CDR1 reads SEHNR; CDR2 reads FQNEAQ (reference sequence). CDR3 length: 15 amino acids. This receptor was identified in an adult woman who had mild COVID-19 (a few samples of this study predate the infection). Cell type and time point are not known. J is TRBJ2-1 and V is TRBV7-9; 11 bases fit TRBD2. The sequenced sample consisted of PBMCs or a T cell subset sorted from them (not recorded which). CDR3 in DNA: TGTGCCAGCAGCTACCTTAGCGGGAGGGACAATGAGCAGTTCTTC. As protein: CASSYLSGRDNEQFF.